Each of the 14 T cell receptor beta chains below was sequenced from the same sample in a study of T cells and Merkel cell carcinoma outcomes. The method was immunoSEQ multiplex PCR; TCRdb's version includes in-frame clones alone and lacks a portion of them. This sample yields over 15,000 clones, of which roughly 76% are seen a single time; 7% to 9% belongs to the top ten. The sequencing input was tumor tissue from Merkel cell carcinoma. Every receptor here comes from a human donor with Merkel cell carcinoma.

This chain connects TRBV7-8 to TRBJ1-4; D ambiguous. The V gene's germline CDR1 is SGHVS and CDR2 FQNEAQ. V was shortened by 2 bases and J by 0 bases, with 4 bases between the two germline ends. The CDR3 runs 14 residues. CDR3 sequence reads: CASSLYATNEKLFF. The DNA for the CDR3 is TGTGCCAGCAGCTTATACGCAACTAATGAAAAACTGTTTTTT.

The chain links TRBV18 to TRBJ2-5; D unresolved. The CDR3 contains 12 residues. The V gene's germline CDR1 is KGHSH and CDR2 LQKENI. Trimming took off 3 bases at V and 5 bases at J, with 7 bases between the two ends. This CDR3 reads CASSPSRETQYF. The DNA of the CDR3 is TGTGCCAGCTCACCGAGCCGCGAGACCCAGTACTTC.

CDR3 DNA: TGTGCCAGCAGTCTTTCCTGGGATTCACCCCTCCACTTT. It encodes CASSLSWDSPLHF. The rearrangement links TRBV6-5 to TRBJ1-6; D is uncertain. This CDR3 has 13 residues. Germline V lookup: CDR1 MNHEY, CDR2 SVGAGI. The ends were cut back, 5 bases at V and 8 bases at J, with 10 bases in the middle.

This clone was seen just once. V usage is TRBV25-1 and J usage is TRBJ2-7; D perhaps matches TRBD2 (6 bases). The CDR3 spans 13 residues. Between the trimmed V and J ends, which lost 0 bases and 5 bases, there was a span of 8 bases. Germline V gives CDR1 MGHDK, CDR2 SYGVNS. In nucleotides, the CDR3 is TGTGCCAGCAGTGAATATTGGGGGGACGAGCAGTACTTC. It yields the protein CASSEYWGDEQYF.

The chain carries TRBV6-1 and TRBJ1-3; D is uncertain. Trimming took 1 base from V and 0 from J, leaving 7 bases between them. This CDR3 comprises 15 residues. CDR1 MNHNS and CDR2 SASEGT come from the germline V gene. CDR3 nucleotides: TGTGCCAGCAGTGAAGGCTGGAGCTCTGGAAACACCATATATTTT. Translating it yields CASSEGWSSGNTIYF.

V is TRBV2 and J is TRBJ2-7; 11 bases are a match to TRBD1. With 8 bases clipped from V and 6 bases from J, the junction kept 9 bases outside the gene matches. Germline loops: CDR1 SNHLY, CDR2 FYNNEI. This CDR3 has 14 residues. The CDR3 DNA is TGTGCCAGCGTGGACAGGGGGCTCGGAGGCGAGCAGTACTTC. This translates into CASVDRGLGGEQYF.

CDR3 sequence reads: CASSLGGDTYEQYF. The CDR3 coding sequence is TGTGCCAGCAGCTTGGGCGGGGATACCTACGAGCAGTACTTC. The J gene is TRBJ2-7, the V gene TRBV5-6, with TRBD2 as a possible D gene (6 bases). The length of the CDR3 is 14 residues. V was trimmed by 0 bases and J by 2 bases, leaving 9 bases between them. Germline loops: CDR1 SGHDT, CDR2 YYEEEE.

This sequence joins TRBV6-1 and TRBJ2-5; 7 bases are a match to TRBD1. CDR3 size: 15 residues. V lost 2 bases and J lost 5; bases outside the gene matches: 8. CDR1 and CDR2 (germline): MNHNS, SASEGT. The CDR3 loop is CASSERVKQGETQYF. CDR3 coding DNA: TGTGCCAGCAGTGAACGGGTCAAACAGGGGGAGACCCAGTACTTC.

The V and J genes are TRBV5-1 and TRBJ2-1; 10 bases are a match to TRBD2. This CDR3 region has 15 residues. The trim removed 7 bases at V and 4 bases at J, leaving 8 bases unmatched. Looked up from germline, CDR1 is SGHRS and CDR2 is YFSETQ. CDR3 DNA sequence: TGCGCCAGCGCATATTCTAGCGGGAGTTACAATGAGCAGTTCTTC. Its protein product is CASAYSSGSYNEQFF.

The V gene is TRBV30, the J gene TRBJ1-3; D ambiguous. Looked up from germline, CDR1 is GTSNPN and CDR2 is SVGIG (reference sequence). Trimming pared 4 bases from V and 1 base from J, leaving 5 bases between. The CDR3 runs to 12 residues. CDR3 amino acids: CAWKKSGNTIYF. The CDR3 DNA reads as TGTGCCTGGAAAAAATCTGGAAACACCATATATTTT.

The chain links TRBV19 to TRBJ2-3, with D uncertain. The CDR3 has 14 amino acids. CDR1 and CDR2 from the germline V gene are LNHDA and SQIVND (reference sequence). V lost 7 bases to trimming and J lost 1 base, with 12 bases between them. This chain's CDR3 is CASNAESRTDTQYF. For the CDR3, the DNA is TGTGCCAGTAATGCCGAATCGCGCACAGATACGCAGTATTTT.

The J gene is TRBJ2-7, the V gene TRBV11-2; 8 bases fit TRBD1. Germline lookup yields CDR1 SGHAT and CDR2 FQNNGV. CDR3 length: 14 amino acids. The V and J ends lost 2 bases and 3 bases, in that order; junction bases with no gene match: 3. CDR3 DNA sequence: TGTGCCAGCAGCTTATACAGGGGGAGCTACGAGCAGTACTTC. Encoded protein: CASSLYRGSYEQYF. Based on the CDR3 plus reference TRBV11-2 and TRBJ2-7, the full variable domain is EAGVAQSPRYKIIEKRQSVAFWCNPISGHATLYWYQQILGQGPKLLIQFQNNGVVDDSQLPKDRFSAERLKGVDSTLKIQPAKLEDSAVYLCASSLYRGSYEQYFGPGTRLTVT.

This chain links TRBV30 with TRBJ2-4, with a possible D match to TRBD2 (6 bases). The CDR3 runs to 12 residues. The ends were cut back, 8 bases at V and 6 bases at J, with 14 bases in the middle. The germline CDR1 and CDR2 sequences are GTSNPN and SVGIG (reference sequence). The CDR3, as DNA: TGTGCCGGAGGGGACGGGCCAAACATTCAGTACTTC. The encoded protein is CAGGDGPNIQYF.

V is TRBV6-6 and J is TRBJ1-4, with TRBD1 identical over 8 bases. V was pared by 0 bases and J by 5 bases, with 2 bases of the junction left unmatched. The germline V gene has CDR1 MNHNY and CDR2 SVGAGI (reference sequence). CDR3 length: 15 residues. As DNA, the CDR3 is TGTGCCAGCAGTTACTCGACAGGGGTCAATGAAAAACTGTTTTTT. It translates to CASSYSTGVNEKLFF.